One T cell receptor (beta chain) is described in this entry. Its antigen is unidentified. The data stem from a study of T cell repertoires in cytomegalovirus infection. Study observations and caveats: CMV-specific TCR beta clonotypes restricted by HLA-C were the ones dominating the ex vivo response.

TCRdb reprocessed the reads via MiXCR and lists one record per CDR3 protein. The sample records roughly 730,000 distinct CDR3 sequences, 33% being singletons. Trimming took 4 bases from V and 6 from J; bases not matched to a gene: 12. Per the germline V gene, CDR1 is SGDLS and CDR2 is YYNGEE. This CDR3 contains 15 residues. This rearrangement joins TRBV9 to TRBJ2-7; 8 bases map to TRBD1. Sequencing used cultured PBMCs, obtained from culture after CMV antigen stimulation. The source of this sequence is a human donor in good health (CMV status not recorded). Some clones in this sample may be carry-over from other donors' samples. The CDR3 loop is CASSKTTGGFSEQYF. Written as DNA, the CDR3 is TGTGCCAGCAGCAAGACAACAGGGGGTTTCTCCGAGCAGTACTTC.